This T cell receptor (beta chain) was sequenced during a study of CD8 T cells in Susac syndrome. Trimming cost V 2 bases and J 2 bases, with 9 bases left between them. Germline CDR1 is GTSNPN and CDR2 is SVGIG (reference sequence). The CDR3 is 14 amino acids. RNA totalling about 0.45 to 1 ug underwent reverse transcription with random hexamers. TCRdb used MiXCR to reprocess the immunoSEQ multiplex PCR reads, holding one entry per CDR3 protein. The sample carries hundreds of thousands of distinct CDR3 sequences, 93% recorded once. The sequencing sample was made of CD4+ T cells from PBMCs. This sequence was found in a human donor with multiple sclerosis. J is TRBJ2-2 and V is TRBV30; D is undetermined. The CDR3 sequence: CAWSSNYNTGELFF. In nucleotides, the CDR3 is TGTGCCTGGAGTAGTAACTATAACACCGGGGAGCTGTTTTTT. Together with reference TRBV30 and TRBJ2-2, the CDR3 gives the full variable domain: SQTIHQWPATLVQPVGSPLSLECTVEGTSNPNLYWYRQAAGRGLQLLFYSVGIGQISSEVPQNLSASRPQDRQFILSSKKLLLSDSGFYLCAWSSNYNTGELFFGEGSRLTVL.